In this sample, the clone carrying this T cell receptor (beta chain) turned up a few times. Its target is unknown. Antigen-specific CD4+ T cell clonotypes were called by their expansion after viral peptide-pool culture in ViraFEST. Isolation of CD4+ T cells took place after 10 days of culture. Recipients of the vaccine had no prior SARS-CoV-2 infection and negative nucleocapsid antibodies. Every well housed some 1.8 million PBMC, which grew in culture alongside about 10 IU/ml IL-2 and approximately 10 ug/ml peptides. On both days 3 and 7, half of the culture medium was replaced with IL-2 medium. The data stem from a study of vaccination effects on CD4 cells after COVID-19. Study background: Participants got two doses of BNT162b2 or mRNA-1273 vaccine.

Assay used: immunoSEQ multiplex PCR; TCRdb lists only in-frame clones, some missing. The data contain tens of thousands of clones, 81% of them seen just once; the ten biggest clones take up over 2%. CDR3 length equals 15 residues. The V end was cut by 2 bases, the J end by 0 bases, with 8 bases between. Looked up from germline, CDR1 is MNHNS and CDR2 is SASEGT. The sequencing used CD4+ T cells from PBMCs cultured with HCoV-229E spike peptides, collected before COVID-19 vaccination. The gene calls are TRBV6-1 and TRBJ1-3; D is possibly TRBD1 (6 bases). This TCR came from a human donor who received a COVID-19 vaccine. The CDR3 DNA sequence: TGTGCCAGCAGTGAAAGGGGGGGCTCTGGAAACACCATATATTTT. Translating it yields CASSERGGSGNTIYF.